The present TCR beta chain was sequenced within a study of T cells after yellow fever vaccination. TCRdb processed the 5' RACE reads anew with MiXCR; each CDR3 protein has one entry. The table has roughly 120,000 distinct CDR3 sequences, 6.5% to 9% seen once. Regarding the study as a whole: CD4 and CD8 compartments shared a small share of clonotypes, likely from convergent recombination.

Germline assignment: CDR1 SGHRS and CDR2 YFSETQ. This CDR3 spans 16 amino acids. Germline trimming cut 3 bases from V and 4 bases from J; bases unmatched to any gene: 5. This clonotype was observed at least ten times. What it binds is not known. This sequence joins TRBV5-1 and TRBJ2-2, with 11 bases fitting TRBD2. The sequence came from a man younger than 35 who received the YFV17D yellow fever vaccine. The starting material was CD4+ T cells sorted from PBMCs, obtained about 49 days after the first yellow fever vaccination. CDR3 DNA: TGCGCCAGCAGCTCTACTAGCGGGGGCCTCACCGGGGAGCTGTTTTTT. Its translation: CASSSTSGGLTGELFF.